A single sample is the source of the 9 T cell receptor beta chains below, sequenced in a study of blood T cell repertoires in COVID-19. The repertoire was sequenced with immunoSEQ multiplex PCR; TCRdb's copy has only in-frame clones and lacks some. The sample comprises some 150,000 clones, around 89% of which are singletons, and about 2.9% rests with the top ten. The sequenced sample was peripheral blood. These TCRs come from a man in his 60s with active or convalescent COVID-19.

This sequence joins TRBV11-2 and TRBJ1-3; D perhaps matches TRBD1 (6 bases). Germline V gene data show CDR1 as SGHAT and CDR2 as FQNNGV. This CDR3 comprises 15 residues. The germline V and J ends were trimmed by 4 bases and 4 bases, with 14 bases remaining between them. The CDR3 bases are TGTGCCAGCAGCTCCGTTCAGGGGAAAGGAAACACCATATATTTT. Translation: CASSSVQGKGNTIYF.

The V gene is TRBV4-1, the J gene TRBJ2-3, with a possible D match to TRBD2 (6 bases). This CDR3 contains 15 residues. Trimming took 0 bases from V and 5 from J, leaving 12 bases between them. The germline V gene encodes CDR1 MGHRA and CDR2 YSYEKL. The CDR3 region has the DNA TGCGCCAGCAGCCAAGATGGCGGGCGGGGAGATACGCAGTATTTT. This encodes CASSQDGGRGDTQYF.

The chain combines TRBV4-1 with TRBJ2-3; no clear D gene. The germline CDR1 and CDR2 sequences are MGHRA and YSYEKL. V shed 1 base and J shed 2 bases, with 4 bases lying between them. This CDR3 has 13 residues. CDR3 amino acids: CASSQVLTDTQYF. The CDR3 DNA reads TGCGCCAGCAGCCAAGTTCTCACAGATACGCAGTATTTT.

This clone turned up a few times. V usage is TRBV9 and J usage is TRBJ1-2, with 9 bases matching TRBD1. This CDR3 spans 14 amino acids. V shed 7 bases, J shed 2 bases, and the junction held 6 bases outside the gene matches. Germline CDR1 SGDLS, CDR2 YYNGEE. This CDR3 reads CASARGQGNYGYTF. In DNA form, the CDR3 reads TGTGCCAGCGCGAGGGGACAGGGAAACTATGGCTACACCTTC. Full variable domain (remainder filled in from reference TRBV9 and TRBJ1-2): DSGVTQTPKHLITATGQRVTLRCSPRSGDLSVYWYQQSLDQGLQFLIQYYNGEERAKGNILERFSAQQFPDLHSELNLSSLELGDSALYFCASARGQGNYGYTFGSGTRLTVV.

The V gene is TRBV7-2, the J gene TRBJ1-6; TRBD1 matches at 7 bases. Germline V lookup: CDR1 SGHTA, CDR2 FQGNSA. V was clipped by 3 bases and J by 7 bases; unmatched bases: 6. The CDR3 runs to 15 residues. The CDR3 DNA follows: TGTGCCAGCAGCTTGTTACAGGGGTCAAATTCACCCCTCCACTTT. It encodes CASSLLQGSNSPLHF.

The chain employs TRBV29-1 and TRBJ1-2; D is ambiguous. Trimming stripped 7 bases from V and 6 bases from J, with 12 bases between. CDR1 is SQVTM, CDR2 ANQGSEA, per germline. CDR3 size: 11 residues. CDR3 bases: TGCAGCGGGGCCGGCAAGGATGGCTACACCTTC. Translated: CSGAGKDGYTF.

The chain employs TRBV3-1 (or the pseudogene TRBV3-2) and TRBJ2-7; 8 nucleotides match TRBD2. The CDR3 totals 13 residues. The germline V gene has CDR1 LGHDT and CDR2 YNNKEL (reference sequence). The trim removed 3 bases at V and 6 bases at J, leaving 4 bases unmatched. The chain's CDR3 is CASSQVAGFEQYF. In DNA form, the CDR3 reads TGTGCCAGCAGCCAGGTAGCGGGGTTCGAGCAGTACTTC.

The chain has TRBV7-2 and TRBJ1-1; the match to TRBD1 covers 9 bases. Germline assignment: CDR1 SGHTA and CDR2 FQGNSA. Germline trimming cut 4 bases from V and 11 bases from J; bases unmatched to any gene: 5. The CDR3 runs to 12 residues. The CDR3: CASSSQGAHAFF. As DNA, the CDR3 is TGTGCCAGCAGCTCACAGGGGGCTCACGCTTTCTTT.

This clone has only one observation. J is TRBJ2-3 and V is TRBV9, with 8 bases matching TRBD1. CDR3 length: 16 residues. The J segment lost 2 bases and the V segment lost 0 bases, leaving 5 bases of the junction unmatched. The germline V gene has CDR1 SGDLS and CDR2 YYNGEE. The CDR3 sequence is CASSVGAGGNTDTQYF. The CDR3 nucleotides read TGTGCCAGCAGCGTAGGGGCAGGGGGCAACACAGATACGCAGTATTTT. The complete variable domain, with remaining parts taken from reference TRBV9 and TRBJ2-3, reads DSGVTQTPKHLITATGQRVTLRCSPRSGDLSVYWYQQSLDQGLQFLIQYYNGEERAKGNILERFSAQQFPDLHSELNLSSLELGDSALYFCASSVGAGGNTDTQYFGPGTRLTVL.